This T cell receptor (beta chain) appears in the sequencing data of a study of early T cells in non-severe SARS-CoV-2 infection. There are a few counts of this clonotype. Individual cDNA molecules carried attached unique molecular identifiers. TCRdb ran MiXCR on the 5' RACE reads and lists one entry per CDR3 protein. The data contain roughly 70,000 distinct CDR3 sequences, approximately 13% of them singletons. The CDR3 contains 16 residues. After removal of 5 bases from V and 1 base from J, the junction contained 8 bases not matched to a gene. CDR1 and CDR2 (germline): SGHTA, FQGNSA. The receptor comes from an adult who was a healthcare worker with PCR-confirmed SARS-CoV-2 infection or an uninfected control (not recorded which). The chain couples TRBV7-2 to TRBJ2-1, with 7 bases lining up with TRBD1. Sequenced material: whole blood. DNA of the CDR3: TGTGCCAGCAGCCCGTGGACAGGTGTGTCCTACAATGAGCAGTTCTTC. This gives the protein CASSPWTGVSYNEQFF.